This note documents a single T cell receptor beta chain sequence. The data originate from a study of blood T cells in healthy people across ages. The use of a sample-barcoded 5' primer and a J-beta primer mix characterized a second PCR of roughly 7 to 12 cycles. Using its own MiXCR run on the 5' RACE reads, TCRdb lists one record per CDR3 protein. The sample comprises 1,300,000 or so distinct CDR3 sequences, roughly 64% of which are singletons, and roughly 7% rests with the top ten. Sequenced material: blood. This clonotype was obtained from a man between 18 and 29 years old in good health.

The CDR3 here is CASSQDLGKNQPQHF. The CDR3 DNA reads TGCGCCAGCAGCCAAGATCTTGGGAAGAATCAGCCCCAGCATTTT. The genes are TRBV4-1 and TRBJ1-5; D gene uncertain. Germline V gene data show CDR1 as MGHRA and CDR2 as YSYEKL. The CDR3 length is 15 residues. V was clipped by 0 bases and J by 4 bases, with 10 bases between them.